Shown below are 32 T cell receptor beta chains from a single sample sequenced in a study of blood T cell repertoires in COVID-19. TCRdb's copy holds only in-frame clones and misses some; the assay was immunoSEQ multiplex PCR. The repertoire holds roughly 120,000 clones, about 86% seen once, with approximately 7.2% in the top ten. The sequenced sample consisted of peripheral blood. Receptors originate from a man in his 70s who had recovered from COVID-19.

J is TRBJ1-2 and V is TRBV6-5; possibly TRBD1 for D (5 bases). V dropped 2 bases and J dropped 0 bases, with 7 bases sitting between them. CDR3 size: 14 residues. The germline V gene has CDR1 MNHEY and CDR2 SVGAGI. The CDR3 DNA reads TGTGCCAGCAGTTACACAGGAGCTAACTATGGCTACACCTTC. It specifies CASSYTGANYGYTF.

This chain connects TRBV11-2 to TRBJ2-1, with D possibly being TRBD2 (7 bases). Trimming took off 1 base at V and 5 bases at J, with 12 bases between the two ends. The CDR3 is made up of 15 amino acids. The germline V gene encodes CDR1 SGHAT and CDR2 FQNNGV. In DNA form, the CDR3 reads TGTGCCAGCAGCTTAGCGCGGGGGCTGAACAATGAGCAGTTCTTC. Protein product: CASSLARGLNNEQFF.

The gene calls are TRBV2 and TRBJ2-7; the D gene is possibly TRBD2 (5 bases). Trimming removed 1 base at V and 3 bases at J, with 16 bases between. Germline CDR1 reads SNHLY; CDR2 reads FYNNEI. There are 16 residues in the CDR3. The CDR3 DNA sequence: TGTGCCAGCAGTGAAGGGTCCGCCTTTGGGAGCTACGAGCAGTACTTC. It encodes CASSEGSAFGSYEQYF. The complete variable domain, with remaining parts taken from reference TRBV2 and TRBJ2-7, reads EPEVTQTPSHQVTQMGQEVILRCVPISNHLYFYWYRQILGQKVEFLVSFYNNEISEKSEIFDDQFSVERPDGSNFTLKIRSTKLEDSAMYFCASSEGSAFGSYEQYFGPGTRLTVT.

The chain couples TRBV4-1 to TRBJ1-1, with D possibly TRBD1 on 5 matching bases. This CDR3 spans 13 amino acids. V was trimmed by 3 bases and J by 5 bases, leaving 10 bases between them. CDR1 and CDR2 (germline): MGHRA, YSYEKL. CDR3 loop: CASSHLGVTEAFF. CDR3 nucleotide sequence: TGCGCCAGCAGCCACCTAGGGGTAACTGAAGCTTTCTTT.

V is TRBV6-5 and J is TRBJ1-2; 8 bases align to TRBD1. After removal of 4 bases from V and 4 bases from J, the junction contained 5 bases not matched to a gene. The CDR3 is 14 amino acids. Germline V gene sequence: CDR1 MNHEY, CDR2 SVGAGI. As DNA, the CDR3 is TGTGCCAGCAGTTTAGGACAGGGACCCTATGGCTACACCTTC. Encoded protein: CASSLGQGPYGYTF.

Remarks on this clone: As the CDR3 is not closed by the conserved phenylalanine or tryptophan, this likely results from a read error. The DNA is left out, because the CDR3 cannot be placed on it with certainty; the CDR3 is given as TCRdb lists it. The chain carries TRBV24-1 and TRBJ2-7; the table's D call, TRBD1, was not checked against the DNA. With termini counted, the CDR3 has 10 amino acids. Germline V gene lookup returns CDR1 KGHDR and CDR2 SFDVKD. Here the CDR3 reads CATTDTSICS.

The gene calls are TRBV7-2 and TRBJ2-5; D is ambiguous. The V end lost 4 bases, the J end lost 4 bases, and 19 bases lay between the germline ends. Germline V lookup: CDR1 SGHTA, CDR2 FQGNSA. The CDR3 spans 16 residues. DNA for the CDR3: TGTGCCAGCAGCTCTAGGTTGCGGTCACCCCCAGAGACCCAGTACTTC. Protein sequence: CASSSRLRSPPETQYF.

The chain employs TRBV5-4 and TRBJ2-3, with 8 bases identical to TRBD2. V was pared by 1 base and J by 2 bases, with 3 bases of the junction left unmatched. Germline V gives CDR1 SGHNT, CDR2 YYREEE (reference sequence). The CDR3 runs to 15 residues. The CDR3 sequence: CASSLRTSSTDTQYF. CDR3 nucleotides: TGTGCCAGCAGCTTGAGGACTAGCTCCACAGATACGCAGTATTTT. The full variable domain, rest sourced from reference TRBV5-4 and TRBJ2-3, is ETGVTQSPTHLIKTRGQQVTLRCSSQSGHNTVSWYQQALGQGPQFIFQYYREEENGRGNFPPRFSGLQFPNYSSELNVNALELDDSALYLCASSLRTSSTDTQYFGPGTRLTVL.

V usage is TRBV10-2 and J usage is TRBJ1-6; possible D gene TRBD1, 6 bases. The CDR3 is made up of 16 amino acids. Germline CDR1 is WSHSY and CDR2 is SAAADI. Trimming shortened V by 0 bases and J by 1 base, and 7 bases separated the two germline ends. This CDR3 is CASSESQGSYNSPLHF. In DNA, the CDR3 is TGCGCCAGCAGTGAGTCTCAGGGGTCCTATAATTCACCCCTCCACTTT.

This clone is a singleton in its sample. The V and J genes are TRBV4-2 and TRBJ2-7; possibly TRBD2 for D (6 bases). The CDR3 is made up of 17 amino acids. Germline V gene data show CDR1 as LGHNA and CDR2 as YNFKEQ. The ends were cut back, 0 bases at V and 0 bases at J, with 15 bases in the middle. The CDR3 here is CASSQDGAGLSSYEQYF. The CDR3 DNA follows: TGTGCCAGCAGCCAAGATGGTGCGGGGCTTAGCTCCTACGAGCAGTACTTC.

The V call is TRBV25-1, the J call TRBJ1-4, with 7 bases aligning to TRBD1. The germline V gene encodes CDR1 MGHDK and CDR2 SYGVNS. The trim removed 6 bases at V and 0 bases at J, leaving 13 bases unmatched. CDR3 length: 18 amino acids. The CDR3 DNA follows: TGTGCCAGCAGCCCCCTCCCGGGACAGAAGACAACTAATGAAAAACTGTTTTTT. This sequence encodes CASSPLPGQKTTNEKLFF. The variable domain in full, completed from reference TRBV25-1 and TRBJ1-4, reads EADIYQTPRYLVIGTGKKITLECSQTMGHDKMYWYQQDPGMELHLIHYSYGVNSTEKGDLSSESTVSRIRTEHFPLTLESARPSHTSQYLCASSPLPGQKTTNEKLFFGSGTQLSVL.

This clone was found once. The chain combines TRBV9 with TRBJ2-5, with D tentatively TRBD1 (5 bases). V gave up 0 bases and J gave up 2 bases, with 8 bases separating them. The CDR3 sequence is 14 residues long. Germline values: CDR1 SGDLS, CDR2 YYNGEE. CDR3 amino acids: CASSVDRTQETQYF. The CDR3 bases are TGTGCCAGCAGCGTAGACCGGACACAAGAGACCCAGTACTTC.

This chain joins TRBV4-3 and TRBJ1-3; D call uncertain. Trimming took off 8 bases at V and 0 bases at J, with 14 bases between the two ends. The CDR3 consists of 15 residues. Germline V gives CDR1 LGHNA, CDR2 YSLEER. The CDR3 coding sequence is TGCGCCAGCGCCGTTGGGCCGTCCTCTGGAAACACCATATATTTT. It specifies CASAVGPSSGNTIYF.

The rearrangement links TRBV6-1 to TRBJ2-1; D not resolved. The CDR3 covers 14 residues. The germline V gene encodes CDR1 MNHNS and CDR2 SASEGT. The V and J ends lost 2 bases and 5 bases respectively, with 10 bases between them. In DNA form, the CDR3 reads TGTGCCAGCAGTGAAAATTGGGCAGACAATGAGCAGTTCTTC. Its translation: CASSENWADNEQFF.

This rearrangement joins TRBV9 to TRBJ2-5; D possibly corresponds to TRBD2 (5 bases). CDR3 length: 14 amino acids. Germline V lookup: CDR1 SGDLS, CDR2 YYNGEE. Trimming left V 4 bases short and J 2 bases short, with 12 bases between. CDR3 nucleotides: TGTGCCAGCAGCAAGTCGGGATCACAAGAGACCCAGTACTTC. Amino acids: CASSKSGSQETQYF.

The chain carries TRBV29-1 and TRBJ2-5, with D unclear. The CDR3 runs to 10 residues. The V gene lost 4 bases and the J gene lost 4 bases, with 4 bases spanning the gap. Per germline, CDR1 SQVTM and CDR2 ANQGSEA. DNA for the CDR3: TGCAGCGTTGCGGGAGAGACCCAGTACTTC. It yields the protein CSVAGETQYF.

V gene TRBV28 combines with J gene TRBJ1-2, with D hard to call. Per the germline V gene, CDR1 is MDHEN and CDR2 is SYDVKM. V was pared by 3 bases and J by 4 bases, with 9 bases between. The CDR3 is 13 amino acids. CDR3 in DNA: TGTGCCAGCAGTTTTCCGAGATCCTATGGCTACACCTTC. Its protein product is CASSFPRSYGYTF.

J is TRBJ2-7 and V is TRBV5-6; a weak D match, TRBD2 (6 bases). The V gene's germline CDR1 is SGHDT and CDR2 YYEEEE. Between the trimmed V and J ends, which lost 0 bases and 9 bases, there was a span of 13 bases. CDR3 length: 13 amino acids. The CDR3 spells CASSLGAGFGQYF. Here the CDR3 DNA reads TGTGCCAGCAGCTTGGGTGCGGGGTTTGGGCAGTACTTC.

J is TRBJ1-2 and V is TRBV5-1, with 7 bases that match TRBD1. CDR1 is SGHRS and CDR2 is YFSETQ in the germline V gene. The V and J ends lost 0 bases and 2 bases, in that order; junction bases with no gene match: 1. CDR3 size: 14 residues. This chain's CDR3 is CASSLGDRNYGYTF. CDR3 bases: TGCGCCAGCAGCTTGGGGGACAGAAACTATGGCTACACCTTC.

This chain joins TRBV13 and TRBJ1-1, with unresolved D. Germline CDR1 reads PRHDT; CDR2 reads FYEKMQ (reference sequence). The CDR3 runs to 14 residues. V was cut by 4 bases and J by 1 base, with 10 bases left in between. DNA of the CDR3: TGTGCCAGCAGCTCTCGGGTCTCGAACACTGAAGCTTTCTTT. It encodes CASSSRVSNTEAFF.

The chain employs TRBV28 and TRBJ1-1, with D possibly being TRBD1 (5 bases). This CDR3 is 13 amino acids long. V shed 8 bases and J shed 1 base, with 11 bases lying between them. Germline V lookup: CDR1 MDHEN, CDR2 SYDVKM. The CDR3 region has the DNA TGTGCCAGCGGGTTGCAGGGGAACACTGAAGCTTTCTTT. This codes for CASGLQGNTEAFF.

J is TRBJ2-1 and V is TRBV5-1; 9 positions agree with TRBD1. The CDR3 spans 14 residues. V shed 3 bases and J 15 bases; nucleotides not matched to a gene: 13. The V gene's germline CDR1 is SGHRS and CDR2 YFSETQ. The CDR3, as DNA: TGCGCCAGCAGCTCCAGCGCGGGCGGGACAGGGTTGTTCTTC. It codes for CASSSSAGGTGLFF.

CDR3 in amino acids: CASRRGQAFF. Here the CDR3 DNA reads TGTGCCAGCAGACGGGGACAGGCTTTCTTT. The V gene is TRBV6-5, the J gene TRBJ1-1; 7 bases agree with TRBD1. This CDR3 is 10 amino acids long. Looked up from germline, CDR1 is MNHEY and CDR2 is SVGAGI. The trim removed 6 bases at V and 11 bases at J, leaving 3 bases unmatched.

The chain links TRBV20-1 to TRBJ2-5, with D hard to call. Trimming cost V 6 bases and J 5 bases, with 10 bases left between them. The length of the CDR3 is 11 residues. The V gene's germline CDR1 is DFQATT and CDR2 SNEGSKA (reference sequence). The CDR3: CSAERRETQYF. CDR3 coding DNA: TGCAGTGCCGAGAGGCGGGAGACCCAGTACTTC.

This chain joins TRBV6-1 and TRBJ1-6; tentative D call: TRBD1 (6 bases). CDR1 and CDR2 (germline): MNHNS, SASEGT. V was shortened by 0 bases and J by 7 bases, with 13 bases between the two germline ends. This CDR3 is built from 16 residues. CDR3: CASSEAGGPGNSPLHF. CDR3 nucleotides: TGTGCCAGCAGTGAAGCCGGGGGGCCTGGGAATTCACCCCTCCACTTT.

The chain uses TRBV5-1 and TRBJ2-7, with D hard to call. Trimming took 0 bases from V and 6 from J, leaving 13 bases between them. Per germline, CDR1 SGHRS and CDR2 YFSETQ. The CDR3 consists of 14 residues. CDR3 nucleotides: TGCGCCAGCAGCTTGGTGCCGGGTAGGCTCGAGCAGTACTTC. It yields the protein CASSLVPGRLEQYF.

This clone was observed a single time. V usage is TRBV28 and J usage is TRBJ1-4, with D possibly TRBD1 on 5 matching bases. The CDR3 length is 16 residues. V lost 8 bases to trimming and J lost 3 bases, with 19 bases between them. Germline loops: CDR1 MDHEN, CDR2 SYDVKM. DNA of the CDR3: TGTGCCAGCGGACCGGGACTTTTGGTCCCTAATGAAAAACTGTTTTTT. Protein sequence: CASGPGLLVPNEKLFF.

This chain uses TRBV6-5 with TRBJ2-5; 9 positions match TRBD1. The CDR3 consists of 16 residues. In germline, CDR1 is MNHEY, CDR2 SVGAGI. V gave up 2 bases and J gave up 4 bases; unmatched junction bases: 8. The CDR3 bases are TGTGCCAGCAGTTACCCAGGACAGGGGAGGGGAGAGACCCAGTACTTC. This encodes CASSYPGQGRGETQYF.

The V gene is TRBV4-3, the J gene TRBJ2-3; 8 bases match TRBD2. Germline-derived CDR1 and CDR2 are LGHNA and YSLEER. The CDR3 loop spans 17 amino acids. After removal of 0 bases from V and 3 bases from J, the junction contained 8 bases not matched to a gene. The CDR3 loop reads CASSQDGREGGTDTQYF. The CDR3, as DNA: TGCGCCAGCAGCCAAGACGGACGGGAGGGAGGGACAGATACGCAGTATTTT.

The rearrangement uses TRBV12-3 or TRBV12-4 and TRBJ2-3; D perhaps matches TRBD2 (5 bases). The CDR3 loop spans 13 amino acids. Trimming removed 7 bases at V and 0 bases at J, with 8 bases between. CDR3 protein: CASKLASTDTQYF. CDR3 sequence (DNA): TGTGCCAGCAAGCTAGCTAGCACAGATACGCAGTATTTT.

The DNA of the CDR3 is TGCAGCGTTGAAGAGGTCAGAGGCCAAGAACCCTATTTT. It encodes CSVEEVRGQEPYF. This chain uses TRBV29-1 with TRBJ1-3; unclear D gene. Germline lookup yields CDR1 SQVTM and CDR2 ANQGSEA. Trimming removed 0 bases at V and 16 bases at J, with 19 bases between. This CDR3 is 13 amino acids long.

The chain uses TRBV19 and TRBJ2-1; 7 nucleotides align to TRBD2. CDR3 length: 16 amino acids. CDR1 is LNHDA and CDR2 is SQIVND in the germline V gene (reference sequence). V shed 5 bases and J 3 bases; nucleotides not matched to a gene: 10. The CDR3 coding sequence is TGTGCCAGTAGTCCGCCGGGAGGACGGCTCTACAATGAGCAGTTCTTC. Translating it yields CASSPPGGRLYNEQFF.